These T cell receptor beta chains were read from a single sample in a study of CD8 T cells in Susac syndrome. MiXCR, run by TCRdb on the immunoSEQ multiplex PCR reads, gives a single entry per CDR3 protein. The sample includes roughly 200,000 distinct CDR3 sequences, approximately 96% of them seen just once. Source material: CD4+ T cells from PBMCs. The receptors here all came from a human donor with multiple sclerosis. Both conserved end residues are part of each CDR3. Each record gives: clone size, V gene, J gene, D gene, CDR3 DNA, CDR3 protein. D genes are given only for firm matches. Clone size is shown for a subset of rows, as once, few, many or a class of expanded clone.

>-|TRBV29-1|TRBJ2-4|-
TGCAGCGCCGGAGAGGCCAAAAACATTCAGTACTTC
CSAGEAKNIQYF
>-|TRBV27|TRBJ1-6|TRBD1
TGTGCCAGCAGTTCATTTACAGGGGCCCTCCACTTT
CASSSFTGALHF
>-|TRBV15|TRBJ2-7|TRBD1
TGTGCCACCAGCAGAGACTCTTCTTCGACAGGGACCTACGAGCAGTACTTC
CATSRDSSSTGTYEQYF
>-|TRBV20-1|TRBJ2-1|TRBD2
TGCAGGTTCGGGGGGAATGAGCAGTTCTTC
CRFGGNEQFF
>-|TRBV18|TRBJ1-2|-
TGTGCCAGCTCACCAGGCCTTCACCTCGGCGGCTACACCTTC
CASSPGLHLGGYTF
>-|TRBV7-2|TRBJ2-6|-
TGTGCCAGCAGCTTAGAGGGCACCCGGCGGGAGGCCAACGTCCTGACTTTC
CASSLEGTRREANVLTF
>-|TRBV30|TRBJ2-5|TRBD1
TGTGCCTGGAGGCACGGACAGGGTCCGACCCAGTACTTC
CAWRHGQGPTQYF
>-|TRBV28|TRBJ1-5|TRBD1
TGTGCCAGCAGTACCCGAGGACAGGGTATACAGCCCCAGCATTTT
CASSTRGQGIQPQHF
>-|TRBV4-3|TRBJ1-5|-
TGCGCCAGCAGCCAAGATCGAAGGGCAGGTCAGCCCCAGCATTTT
CASSQDRRAGQPQHF
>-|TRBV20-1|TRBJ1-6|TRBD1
TGCAGTGCTAGTGTACAGGGGGCCTCACCCCTCCACTTT
CSASVQGASPLHF
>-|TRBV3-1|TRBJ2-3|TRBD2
TGTGCCAGCAGCCAAGGGGCCGGACTAGCGGGGAACACAGATACGCAGTATTTT
CASSQGAGLAGNTDTQYF
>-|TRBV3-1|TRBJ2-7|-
TGTGCCAGCAGCAAGGAGCGGCCCGAGCAGTACTTC
CASSKERPEQYF
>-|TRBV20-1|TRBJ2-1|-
TGCAGTGCTCCGTCCCGCCACAATGAGCAGTTCTTC
CSAPSRHNEQFF
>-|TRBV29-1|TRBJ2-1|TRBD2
TGCAGCGTTGTCTACTGGAGTCTAGCGGGGACTGAGCAGTTCTTC
CSVVYWSLAGTEQFF
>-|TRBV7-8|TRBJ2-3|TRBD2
TGTGCCAGCAGACCACTCCGGGGGGTATTGAGCACAGATACGCAGTATTTT
CASRPLRGVLSTDTQYF
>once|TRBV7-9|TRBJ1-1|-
TGTGCCAGCAACGGGGGGCCAGAGGTGAACACTGAAGCTTTCTTT
CASNGGPEVNTEAFF
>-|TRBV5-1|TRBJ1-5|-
TGCGCCAGCAGCTTGGGGGGCAGGGAGCAGCCCCAGCATTTT
CASSLGGREQPQHF
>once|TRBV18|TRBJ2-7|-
TGTGCCAGCTCACCTAAGGGAGACCGATACGAGCAGTACTTC
CASSPKGDRYEQYF
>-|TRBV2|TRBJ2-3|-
TGTGCCAGCAGTGAGGCCCCAAGAGATACGCAGTATTTT
CASSEAPRDTQYF
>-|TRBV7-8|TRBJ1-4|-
TGTGCCAGCAGCTTATGGGTCAGCCGGACTGAAAAACTGTTTTTT
CASSLWVSRTEKLFF
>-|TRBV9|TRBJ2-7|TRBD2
TGTGCCAGCAGCGTAGGGACTAGCAACGAGCAGTACTTC
CASSVGTSNEQYF
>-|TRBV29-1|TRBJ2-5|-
TGCGGCGTACGTGGACCCGAAGAGACCCAGTACTTC
CGVRGPEETQYF
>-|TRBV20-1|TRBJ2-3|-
TGCAGTGCCCCCGATGAGAGGGCCCGAGGCACAGATACGCAGTATTTT
CSAPDERARGTDTQYF
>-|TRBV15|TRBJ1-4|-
TGTGCCACCAGCAGCCGGGCCTTTAATGAAAAACTGTTTTTT
CATSSRAFNEKLFF